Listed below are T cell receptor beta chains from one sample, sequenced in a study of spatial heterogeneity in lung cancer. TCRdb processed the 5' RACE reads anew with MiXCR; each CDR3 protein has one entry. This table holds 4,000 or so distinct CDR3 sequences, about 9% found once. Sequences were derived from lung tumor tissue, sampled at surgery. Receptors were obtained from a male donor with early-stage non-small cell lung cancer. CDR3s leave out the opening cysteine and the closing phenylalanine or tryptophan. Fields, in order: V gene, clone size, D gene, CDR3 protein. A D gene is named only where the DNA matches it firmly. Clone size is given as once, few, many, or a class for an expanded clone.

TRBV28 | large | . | ASSLRRVISGATDTQY
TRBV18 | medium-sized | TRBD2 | ASSPGTTTYEQY
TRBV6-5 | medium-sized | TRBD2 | ASSRLAGAEQY
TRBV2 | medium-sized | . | ASSFQGLEQY
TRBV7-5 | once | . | ISVPEACSVQGSMMCGNRELF
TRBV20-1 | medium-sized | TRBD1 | SALPGTGKEKLF
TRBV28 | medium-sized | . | ASSLSGQPQH
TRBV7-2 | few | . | ASSLAKETQY
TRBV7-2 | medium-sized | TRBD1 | ASSPRRGPSDEQF
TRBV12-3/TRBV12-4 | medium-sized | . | ASSLGYGELF
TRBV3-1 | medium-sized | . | ASSQRGGYEQY
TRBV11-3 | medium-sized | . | ASSPNSGHTDTQY
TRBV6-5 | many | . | ASSYGPGRSSYEQY
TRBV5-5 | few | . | ASSLGLREQF
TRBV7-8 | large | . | ASSLGTDNQPQH
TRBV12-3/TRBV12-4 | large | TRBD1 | ASSLIRTGTGYT
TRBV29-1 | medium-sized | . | SVDTIPTF
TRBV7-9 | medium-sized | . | ASSSRQDTQY
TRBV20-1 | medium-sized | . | SADGLSYEQY
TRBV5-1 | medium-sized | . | ASSWGPYQETQY
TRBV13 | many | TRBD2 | ASSSSGATDTQY
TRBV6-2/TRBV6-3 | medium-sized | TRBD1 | ASSFDRGVNQPQH
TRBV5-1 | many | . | ASSLEGRGDTQY
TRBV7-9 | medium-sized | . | ASSLGGSYNSPLH
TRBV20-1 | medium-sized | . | SANLESRNYGYT
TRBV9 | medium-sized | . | ASSVSGQGTAQY
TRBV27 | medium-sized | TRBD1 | ASSLGQLSNEQF
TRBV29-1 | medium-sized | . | SVNPGSRTDTQY
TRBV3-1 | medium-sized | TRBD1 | ASSHLYQTGGEQY
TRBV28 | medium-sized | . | ASSLQAEETQY
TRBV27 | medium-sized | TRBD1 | ASSPRTGIDLNQPQH